These 26 T cell receptor beta chains originate from one sample sequenced in a study of follicular helper T cells after annual influenza vaccination. Time point here: 2014-2015 season, 7 days after vaccination. Profiling relied on immunoSEQ multiplex PCR, and the TCRdb table lists in-frame clones only, not all of them. Of several thousand clones listed, 70% to 90% are singletons. The source material was CXCR5+ CD38- circulating T follicular helper cells from blood, sampled 7 days after influenza vaccination. Subset given: circulating Tfh, non-naive CD4+CXCR5+PD-1+ (ICOS+CD38+ or ICOS-CD38-). The receptors come from an adult who received the influenza vaccine.

The CDR3 here is CASSLSGTGGNSYEQYF. DNA of the CDR3: TGTGCCAGCAGCTTATCCGGGACAGGGGGGAACTCCTACGAGCAGTACTTC. The chain couples TRBV7-2 to TRBJ2-7; TRBD1 matches 11 bases. Trimming cost V 2 bases and J 0 bases; bases outside gene matches: 6. CDR1 is SGHTA, CDR2 FQGNSA, per germline. This CDR3 has 17 amino acids.

The V gene is TRBV2, the J gene TRBJ1-1; D may be TRBD1 (5 bases). The CDR3 sequence is 14 residues long. Germline V gene data show CDR1 as SNHLY and CDR2 as FYNNEI. V dropped 4 bases and J dropped 2 bases, with 11 bases sitting between them. The CDR3 DNA is TGTGCCAGCAGTGGGGTGGGGCTTAACACTGAAGCTTTCTTT. Protein: CASSGVGLNTEAFF.

The chain carries TRBV9 and TRBJ1-1; 8 positions match TRBD1. V gave up 4 bases and J gave up 4 bases; unmatched junction bases: 6. Looked up from germline, CDR1 is SGDLS and CDR2 is YYNGEE. This CDR3 is 14 amino acids long. This CDR3 is CASSPRQGRTEAFF. In nucleotides, the CDR3 is TGTGCCAGCAGCCCTAGACAGGGGCGCACTGAAGCTTTCTTT.

V is TRBV28 and J is TRBJ2-1, with a tentative D call TRBD1 (6 bases). This CDR3 comprises 16 residues. The germline gives CDR1 MDHEN, CDR2 SYDVKM. The V gene lost 2 bases and the J gene lost 0 bases, with 11 bases spanning the gap. CDR3 sequence (DNA): TGTGCCAGCAGTTTAGGGGGCAGAAGCTCCTACAATGAGCAGTTCTTC. Translating it yields CASSLGGRSSYNEQFF.

This sequence joins TRBV7-2 and TRBJ2-3; TRBD1 agrees at 10 bases. The CDR3 length is 17 residues. The junction had 6 bases not matched to a gene; V was cut back by 1 base and J by 2 bases. Per the germline V gene, CDR1 is SGHTA and CDR2 is FQGNSA. CDR3 in amino acids: CASSLDGGTGVTDTQYF. The CDR3 DNA follows: TGTGCCAGCAGCTTAGATGGAGGGACAGGGGTCACAGATACGCAGTATTTT.

This rearrangement joins TRBV28 to TRBJ1-2; the D is unclear. V lost 6 bases, J lost 7 bases, and 12 bases lay in between. This CDR3 contains 12 residues. The germline CDR1 and CDR2 sequences are MDHEN and SYDVKM. CDR3 region: CASSPNGVGYTF. In DNA form, the CDR3 reads TGTGCCAGCAGCCCGAATGGGGTTGGCTACACCTTC.

The CDR3 region is CAWSSRTGANQPQHF. CDR3 DNA: TGTGCCTGGAGTTCACGGACAGGGGCGAATCAGCCCCAGCATTTT. V is TRBV30 and J is TRBJ1-5; 9 nucleotides line up with TRBD1. This CDR3 contains 15 residues. The germline gives CDR1 GTSNPN, CDR2 SVGIG (reference sequence). J gave up 4 bases and V 2 bases, and 6 bases lay outside the gene matches.

The J gene is TRBJ1-3, the V gene TRBV30, with D uncertain. V gave up 4 bases and J gave up 0 bases, with 10 bases separating them. The CDR3 runs 14 residues. Germline V gives CDR1 GTSNPN, CDR2 SVGIG (reference sequence). The CDR3 here is CAWMRLTSGNTIYF. As DNA, the CDR3 is TGTGCCTGGATGCGATTAACCTCTGGAAACACCATATATTTT.

As DNA, the CDR3 is TGTGCCAGCAGTTCTCGGGAGACAGTCAATGAAAAACTGTTTTTT. Translated: CASSSRETVNEKLFF. The chain combines TRBV6-5 with TRBJ1-4; possible D gene TRBD1, 5 bases. The CDR3 covers 15 residues. Per the germline V gene, CDR1 is MNHEY and CDR2 is SVGAGI. Between the trimmed V and J ends, which lost 4 bases and 5 bases, there was a span of 14 bases.

The chain links TRBV9 to TRBJ1-1, with a weak D call TRBD1 (5 bases). The length of the CDR3 is 15 residues. CDR1 is SGDLS and CDR2 is YYNGEE in the germline V gene. Trimming pared 0 bases from V and 4 bases from J, leaving 13 bases between. The CDR3 sequence is CASSVANGGGTEAFF. The CDR3 coding sequence is TGTGCCAGCAGCGTAGCTAACGGGGGTGGCACTGAAGCTTTCTTT.

J is TRBJ2-6 and V is TRBV28; TRBD1 or TRBD2 may be the D gene (6 bases each). Germline V gene data show CDR1 as MDHEN and CDR2 as SYDVKM. Trimming pared 7 bases from V and 4 bases from J, leaving 14 bases between. The CDR3 has 15 residues. CDR3 in amino acids: CASNQGGPGANVLTF. The CDR3 region has the DNA TGTGCCAGCAACCAAGGGGGGCCGGGGGCCAACGTCCTGACTTTC.

The chain has TRBV7-2 and TRBJ2-3, with D perhaps matching TRBD2 (5 bases). This CDR3 spans 13 amino acids. Trimming shortened V by 5 bases and J by 4 bases, and 10 bases separated the two germline ends. Germline V gene data show CDR1 as SGHTA and CDR2 as FQGNSA. The CDR3 DNA sequence: TGTGCCAGCAGCCGTATCGGGGCAGATACGCAGTATTTT. Translated: CASSRIGADTQYF.

The chain uses TRBV7-9 and TRBJ2-1, with D possibly being TRBD2 (5 bases). The CDR3 spans 16 residues. The ends were cut back, 5 bases at V and 8 bases at J, with 22 bases in the middle. The V gene's germline CDR1 is SEHNR and CDR2 FQNEAQ (reference sequence). In DNA, the CDR3 is TGTGCCAGCAGCGCAGTAACTAGGACTGCTGTCGATGAGCAGTTCTTC. Translating gives CASSAVTRTAVDEQFF.

The J gene is TRBJ1-4, the V gene TRBV6-5, with 8 nucleotides matching TRBD1. CDR1 and CDR2 from the germline V gene are MNHEY and SVGAGI. The junction had 2 bases not matched to a gene; V was cut back by 5 bases and J by 3 bases. This CDR3 is built from 14 residues. The CDR3 sequence is CASSRQGSNEKLFF. In nucleotides, the CDR3 is TGTGCCAGCAGTCGACAGGGGTCTAATGAAAAACTGTTTTTT.

This clone showed up just a few times. At one end, the junction sequence differs from germline, possibly due to a read error. The CDR3 sequence is CASSVRLAGEPQYF. CDR3 DNA: TGTGCCAGCAGTGTGCGACTAGCGGGAGAGCCCCAGTACTTC. The rearrangement joins TRBV6-1 to TRBJ2-5; 12 bases fit TRBD2. From germline, CDR1 is MNHNS and CDR2 SASEGT. The CDR3 is 14 amino acids.

The gene calls are TRBV29-1 and TRBJ1-1; TRBD1 aligns across 7 bases. Germline CDR1 reads SQVTM; CDR2 reads ANQGSEA. The CDR3 totals 13 residues. With 7 bases clipped from V and 1 base from J, the junction kept 6 bases outside the gene matches. For the CDR3, the DNA is TGCAGCGGTAAGGGACAGCCGAACACTGAAGCTTTCTTT. This translates into CSGKGQPNTEAFF.

The CDR3 DNA follows: TGTGCCAGCAGCTTAGACGGTCAGCCCCAGCATTTT. Its protein product is CASSLDGQPQHF. This chain links TRBV11-2 with TRBJ1-5, with no clear D. The V gene's germline CDR1 is SGHAT and CDR2 FQNNGV. V lost 0 bases to trimming and J lost 6 bases, with 3 bases between them. This CDR3 has 12 amino acids.

The chain has TRBV2 and TRBJ1-2, with 8 positions matching TRBD1. CDR1 and CDR2 (germline): SNHLY, FYNNEI. This CDR3 is built from 13 residues. J gave up 4 bases and V 5 bases, and 3 bases lay outside the gene matches. The CDR3 reads CASSPGQGYGYTF. CDR3 nucleotide sequence: TGTGCCAGCAGTCCTGGACAGGGCTATGGCTACACCTTC. The full variable domain, in which reference TRBV2 and TRBJ1-2 provide the parts outside the CDR3, is EPEVTQTPSHQVTQMGQEVILRCVPISNHLYFYWYRQILGQKVEFLVSFYNNEISEKSEIFDDQFSVERPDGSNFTLKIRSTKLEDSAMYFCASSPGQGYGYTFGSGTRLTVV.

The chain links TRBV7-6 to TRBJ2-1; D is perhaps TRBD2 (5 bases). CDR1 SGHVS and CDR2 FNYEAQ come from the germline V gene. The CDR3 has 16 residues. V lost 4 bases and J 3 bases, leaving 16 bases between the germline ends. CDR3 sequence (DNA): TGTGCCAGCAGCTCGACCTCTGCGGGCGTCTACAATGAGCAGTTCTTC. It encodes CASSSTSAGVYNEQFF.

The genes are TRBV5-1 and TRBJ1-2; tentatively, D is TRBD1 (5 bases). CDR1 and CDR2 (germline): SGHRS, YFSETQ. V dropped 0 bases and J dropped 5 bases, with 14 bases sitting between them. CDR3 length: 15 amino acids. For the CDR3, the DNA is TGCGCCAGCAGCTTGGGCGGGGGAGCAGGATATGGCTACACCTTC. Translated, it gives CASSLGGGAGYGYTF. The whole variable domain, filled in from reference TRBV5-1 and TRBJ1-2, reads KAGVTQTPRYLIKTRGQQVTLSCSPISGHRSVSWYQQTPGQGLQFLFEYFSETQRNKGNFPGRFSGRQFSNSRSEMNVSTLELGDSALYLCASSLGGGAGYGYTFGSGTRLTVV.

DNA of the CDR3: TGCGCCAGCAGACAGGGGGAGAACACTGAAGCTTTCTTT. It yields the protein CASRQGENTEAFF. The chain combines TRBV5-1 with TRBJ1-1, with 8 bases fitting TRBD1. CDR3 size: 13 residues. Germline V gene lookup returns CDR1 SGHRS and CDR2 YFSETQ. Trimming took 5 bases from V and 1 from J; bases not matched to a gene: 1.

This chain connects TRBV6-5 to TRBJ2-7, with 15 bases that match TRBD2. The CDR3 totals 15 residues. Trimming at V came to 6 bases and at J to 7 bases, leaving 7 bases not matched to a gene. The germline CDR1 and CDR2 sequences are MNHEY and SVGAGI. CDR3 in DNA: TGTGCCAGCAGCGCAGGGACTAGCGGGAGGAAAGAGCAGTACTTC. Its protein product is CASSAGTSGRKEQYF.

J is TRBJ1-4 and V is TRBV9; D might be TRBD1 (6 bases). V lost 0 bases and J 5 bases, leaving 11 bases between the germline ends. CDR1 SGDLS and CDR2 YYNGEE come from the germline V gene. This CDR3 is 15 amino acids long. The CDR3 is CASSVGTALNEKLFF. In DNA, the CDR3 is TGTGCCAGCAGCGTAGGGACAGCGTTAAATGAAAAACTGTTTTTT.

This sequence joins TRBV9 and TRBJ1-4; 10 positions agree with TRBD1. Trimming removed 1 base from V and 5 bases from J; junction bases left unmatched: 2. Germline-derived CDR1 and CDR2 are SGDLS and YYNGEE. The CDR3 covers 15 residues. The CDR3 here is CASSVQTGGNEKLFF. The DNA for the CDR3 is TGTGCCAGCAGCGTACAGACAGGGGGCAATGAAAAACTGTTTTTT.

V usage is TRBV15 and J usage is TRBJ1-2, with D tentatively TRBD1 (6 bases). The V gene lost 0 bases and the J gene lost 2 bases, with 19 bases spanning the gap. Germline V gives CDR1 LNHNV, CDR2 YYDKDF (reference sequence). This CDR3 has 18 residues. Here the CDR3 reads CATSRDVLTAGENYGYTF. The CDR3 DNA reads as TGTGCCACCAGCAGAGACGTATTAACGGCAGGGGAAAACTATGGCTACACCTTC.

The V gene is TRBV27, the J gene TRBJ1-4; TRBD1 might be the D (5 bases). The CDR3 contains 14 residues. Trimming cost V 5 bases and J 7 bases, with 14 bases left between them. Per the germline V gene, CDR1 is MNHEY and CDR2 is SMNVEV (reference sequence). The DNA for the CDR3 is TGTGCCAGCAGTCAGACAGTACGGGGTGAAAAACTGTTTTTT. It yields the protein CASSQTVRGEKLFF.